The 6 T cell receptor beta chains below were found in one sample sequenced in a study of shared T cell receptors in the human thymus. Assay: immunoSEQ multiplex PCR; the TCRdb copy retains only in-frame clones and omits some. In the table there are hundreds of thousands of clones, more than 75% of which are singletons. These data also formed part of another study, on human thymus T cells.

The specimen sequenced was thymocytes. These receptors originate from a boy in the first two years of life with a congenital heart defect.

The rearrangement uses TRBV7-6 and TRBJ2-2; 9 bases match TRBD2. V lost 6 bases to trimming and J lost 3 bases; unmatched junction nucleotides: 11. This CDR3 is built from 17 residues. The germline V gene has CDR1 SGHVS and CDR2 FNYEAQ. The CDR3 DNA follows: TGTGCCAGCAGTAGGGTGTCGGGACTAGCAGACACCGGGGAGCTGTTTTTT. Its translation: CASSRVSGLADTGELFF.

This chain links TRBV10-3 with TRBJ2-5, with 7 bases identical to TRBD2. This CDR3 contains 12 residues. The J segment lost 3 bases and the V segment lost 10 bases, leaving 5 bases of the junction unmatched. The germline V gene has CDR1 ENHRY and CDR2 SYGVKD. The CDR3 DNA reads TGTGCCAGCGGGACTACAGAAGAGACCCAGTACTTC. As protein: CASGTTEETQYF.

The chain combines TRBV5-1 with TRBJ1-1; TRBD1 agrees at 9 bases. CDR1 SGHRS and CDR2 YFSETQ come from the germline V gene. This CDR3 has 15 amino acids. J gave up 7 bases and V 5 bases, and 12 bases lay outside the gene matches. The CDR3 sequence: CASRKLLRTGVEAFF. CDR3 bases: TGCGCCAGCAGGAAGTTACTTCGGACAGGGGTTGAAGCTTTCTTT.

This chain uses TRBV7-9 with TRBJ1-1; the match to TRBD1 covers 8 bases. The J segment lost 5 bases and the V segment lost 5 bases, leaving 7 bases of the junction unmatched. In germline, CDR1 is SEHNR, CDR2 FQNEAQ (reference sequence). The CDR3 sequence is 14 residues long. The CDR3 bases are TGTGCCAGCAGCCGCTGGACAGGGAGGACTGAAGCTTTCTTT. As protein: CASSRWTGRTEAFF.

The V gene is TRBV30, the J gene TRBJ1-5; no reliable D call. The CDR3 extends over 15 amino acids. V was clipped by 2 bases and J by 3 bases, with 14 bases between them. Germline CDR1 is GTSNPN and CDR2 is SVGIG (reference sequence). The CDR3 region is CAWSPPRLLNQPQHF. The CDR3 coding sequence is TGTGCCTGGAGTCCCCCCCGACTCCTCAATCAGCCCCAGCATTTT.

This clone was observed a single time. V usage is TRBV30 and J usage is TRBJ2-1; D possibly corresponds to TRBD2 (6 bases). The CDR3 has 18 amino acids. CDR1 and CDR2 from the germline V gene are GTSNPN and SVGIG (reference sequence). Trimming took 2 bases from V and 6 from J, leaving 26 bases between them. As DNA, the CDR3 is TGTGCCTGGAGTTCCCCGGGACGTCTAGAGGTGGGAGGCAATGAGCAGTTCTTC. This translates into CAWSSPGRLEVGGNEQFF.